This T cell receptor (beta chain) was observed in a study of long-term antiretroviral therapy in people with HIV. Samples were assayed with immunoSEQ v3.0 at survey level. Clones were sequenced by immunoSEQ multiplex PCR, and TCRdb holds only the in-frame ones, with some missing. This table holds 20,000 to 25,000 clones, less than 80% found once. The sequences come from unsorted PBMCs, collected 4.1 years after starting antiretroviral therapy. This TCR was recovered from a woman between 35 and 50 years old with HIV.

CDR3 DNA sequence: TGTGCCAGCAGCTTACGGCTAGCGGGGGGGCGAGCCAAAAACATTCAGTACTTC. Residues: CASSLRLAGGRAKNIQYF. The V gene is TRBV7-2, the J gene TRBJ2-4; 12 bases map to TRBD2. Looked up from germline, CDR1 is SGHTA and CDR2 is FQGNSA. Germline trimming cut 2 bases from V and 0 bases from J; bases unmatched to any gene: 5. This CDR3 spans 18 amino acids.